This is a list of T cell receptor beta chains from one sample in a study of identifying expanded T cells in peripheral blood. Repertoires were generated with immunoSEQ multiplex PCR, while TCRdb's copy carries only in-frame clones and drops some. The sample lists 100,000 or so clones, roughly 90% seen once, with about 17% in the top ten. Sequencing used blood. These receptors were obtained from a person aged 18-70 years in good health. CDR3s include the opening cysteine and the closing phenylalanine or tryptophan. D genes are given only for firm matches. Clone size is shown for a subset of rows, as once, few, many or a class of expanded clone.

j_call d_call v_call clone_size cdr3_nt cdr3_aa
TRBJ1-3 TRBD1 TRBV5-6 . TGTGCCAGCAGCATACTCAGGGGGCGTACAAGAAACACCATATATTTT CASSILRGRTRNTIYF
TRBJ2-1 TRBD1 TRBV19 . TGTGCCAGTAGCTATGACAGGGTCTCCCACAATGAGCAGTTCTTC CASSYDRVSHNEQFF
TRBJ1-2 . TRBV2 . TGTGCCAGCAGGACTGAGTCCGGGACGGTCTATGGCTACACCTTC CASRTESGTVYGYTF
TRBJ1-5 . TRBV7-9 . TGTGCCAGCAGCCGGGGCTGGGAGTATAGCAATCAGCCCCAGCATTTT CASSRGWEYSNQPQHF
TRBJ1-2 TRBD1 TRBV9 . TGTGCCAGCAGCACAGACGTGGGGACAGGGAACTATGGCTACACCTTC CASSTDVGTGNYGYTF
TRBJ1-1 . TRBV19 . TGTGCCAGTAGTCCCCTGACCAGGGGCAACACTGAAGCTTTCTTT CASSPLTRGNTEAFF
TRBJ1-5 TRBD1 TRBV7-8 . TGTGCCAGCAGCCCTGGGACAGATCAGCCCCAGCATTTT CASSPGTDQPQHF
TRBJ1-5 . TRBV6-6 . TGTGCCACCTTGATAGGGGGGCCCAATCAGCCCCAGCATTTT CATLIGGPNQPQHF
TRBJ1-5 . TRBV6-1 few TGTGCCAGCAGTGGGCCAGGGAGCTTATATAGCAATCAGCCCCAGCATTTT CASSGPGSLYSNQPQHF
TRBJ2-7 . TRBV6-6 once TGTGCCAGCAGCGGGACGAAATGGGTCCAATTGGAGCCGTACTTC CASSGTKWVQLEPYF
TRBJ2-1 TRBD1 TRBV4-1 once TGCGCCAGCAGCCAAGAGGGACAGAGCAATGAGCAGTTCTTC CASSQEGQSNEQFF
TRBJ1-2 . TRBV19 . TGTGCGGGAAGTAGGGGCAGCGACTATGGCTACACCTTC CAGSRGSDYGYTF
TRBJ2-7 TRBD1 TRBV23-1 . TGCGCCCGAGGACAGGAAGCCTACGAGCAGTACTTC CARGQEAYEQYF
TRBJ2-3 TRBD2 TRBV27 . TGTGCCAGCAGTTTATCCCTCGGGGGGGTAGGGGCCTCTAGGCCGGATACGCAGTATTTT CASSLSLGGVGASRPDTQYF
TRBJ1-4 . TRBV18 . TGTGCCAGCTCAGCAGAACAGCAGGGGGAAAAACTGTTTTTT CASSAEQQGEKLFF
TRBJ2-7 TRBD1 TRBV7-9 . TGTGCCAGCAGCCCCTGGACAGGGAACGAGCAGTACTTC CASSPWTGNEQYF
TRBJ2-7 . TRBV5-6 . TGTGCCAGCAGCACTAGTTCCTACGAGCAGTACTTC CASSTSSYEQYF
TRBJ2-4 . TRBV4-2 few TGTGCCAGCAGCCAAGATGGGGGTAGCTTGGAAAACATTCAGTACTTC CASSQDGGSLENIQYF
TRBJ1-2 TRBD1 TRBV2 . TGTGCCAGCAGCTTAGCCGGACAGGGGTTCCATGGCTACACCTTC CASSLAGQGFHGYTF
TRBJ1-2 TRBD1 TRBV29-1 . TGCAGCGTTGTAACGACAGGGATCTATGGCTACACCTTC CSVVTTGIYGYTF
TRBJ1-2 . TRBV4-3 few TGCGCCAGCAGCCAGACAGGAGGTGGCTACACCTTC CASSQTGGGYTF
TRBJ2-7 . TRBV28 . TGTGCCAGCAGTTCACCCCCTTACGAGCAGTACTTC CASSSPPYEQYF
TRBJ1-1 . TRBV10-3 . TGTGCCATCAGTCTACGCGGTGGCAGCACCCGTTTGGACACTGAAGCTTTCTTT CAISLRGGSTRLDTEAFF
TRBJ2-7 . TRBV18 . TGTGCCAGCTCCCCCACGGGGGGCGGCGAGCAGTACTTC CASSPTGGGEQYF
TRBJ1-6 . TRBV19 . TGTGCCAGTAGTACTGGACAGTTTCCTAATAATTCACCCCTCCACTTT CASSTGQFPNNSPLHF
TRBJ1-4 . TRBV28 . TGTGCCAGCAGTCTGAGGCCCGAAAAACTGTTTTTT CASSLRPEKLFF
TRBJ1-1 . TRBV5-1 . TGCGCCAGCAGCTTGGGTCGACAGAACACTGAAGCTTTCTTT CASSLGRQNTEAFF
TRBJ2-7 . TRBV19 . TGTGCCAGTAGTATAGACCTCCTGTCGGGCGGGGTCTACGAGCAGTACTTC CASSIDLLSGGVYEQYF
TRBJ2-7 . TRBV18 . TGTGCCAGCTCACCACGGGGAGTTGGGGGCTACGAGCAGTACTTC CASSPRGVGGYEQYF
TRBJ2-7 . TRBV7-9 . TGTGCCAGCAGCCAAGAAAGCCACAGCTCCTACGAGCAGTACTTC CASSQESHSSYEQYF
TRBJ1-5 TRBD1 TRBV11-2 . TGTGCCAGCAGCCACGGGACAGGGTCCAATCAGCCCCAGCATTTT CASSHGTGSNQPQHF
TRBJ2-2 . TRBV6-5 . TGTGCCAGCACGCGAGGGGCCGGGGAGCTGTTTTTT CASTRGAGELFF
TRBJ2-5 TRBD2 TRBV18 . TGTGCCAGCTCACCGGGTCGCGGATTAGCGGGGCAAGAGACCCAGTACTTC CASSPGRGLAGQETQYF
TRBJ2-3 TRBD2 TRBV2 . TGTGCCAGCAAGGGACTAGTTTCAGATACGCAGTATTTT CASKGLVSDTQYF
TRBJ1-2 . TRBV10-3 few TGTGCCATCAGCACAGGGAATCTCGACTATGGCTACACCTTC CAISTGNLDYGYTF
TRBJ2-6 TRBD2 TRBV5-1 . TGCGCCAGCAGCCCGCCGACTAGCGGGGGAACTGGGGCCAACGTCCTGACTTTC CASSPPTSGGTGANVLTF
TRBJ1-3 . TRBV11-2 . TGTGCCAGCAGGCCCTCCTCTGGAAACACCATATATTTT CASRPSSGNTIYF
TRBJ2-3 . TRBV7-9 . TGTGCCAGCAGCTTGATGGCTACGATTAACCGTACGCAGTATTTT CASSLMATINRTQYF
TRBJ2-3 . TRBV19 . TGTGCCAGCTCTTACCGGGGCATCTCCACATATACGCAGTATTTT CASSYRGISTYTQYF
TRBJ2-1 TRBD1 TRBV5-6 . TGTGCCAGCAGGAGCCGGGACAGGGAGGCCAATGAGCAGTTCTTC CASRSRDREANEQFF
TRBJ2-7 . TRBV28 . TGTGCCAGCAGTTTGTGGCAGGGGCGGAACGAGCAGTACTTC CASSLWQGRNEQYF
TRBJ2-7 . TRBV5-4 . TGTGCCAGCAGTCCCCCGGGACCTCGTTCGGGCGAGCAGTACTTC CASSPPGPRSGEQYF
TRBJ2-7 . TRBV7-2 . TGTGCCAGCAGCCGTGCCAGGGCCCGCGGCGAGCAGTACTTC CASSRARARGEQYF
TRBJ2-3 . TRBV7-2 . TGTGCCAGCAGCTTAAGGGGAGCAGGCACAGATACGCAGTATTTT CASSLRGAGTDTQYF
TRBJ1-2 TRBD1 TRBV6-6 . TGTGCCAGCAGTTTCCAGGGGGCAGGCTATGGCTACACCTTC CASSFQGAGYGYTF
TRBJ2-1 . TRBV28 . TGTGCCAGCAGTCTCACAGGTTTCGGACGGTCGGGGCAGTTCTTC CASSLTGFGRSGQFF